The 5 T cell receptor beta chains presented below share a single source sample, sequenced in a study of blood T cell repertoires in COVID-19. The assay was immunoSEQ multiplex PCR, and TCRdb's table has in-frame clones only and misses some. This table has approximately 220,000 clones, 81% appearing once. Specimen: peripheral blood. The receptors originated from a woman older than 75 with acute or convalescent COVID-19.

The rearrangement links TRBV5-4 to TRBJ1-2, with TRBD1 matching over 10 bases. CDR1 is SGHNT and CDR2 is YYREEE in the germline V gene (reference sequence). This CDR3 contains 17 residues. V shed 5 bases, J shed 1 base, and the junction held 11 bases outside the gene matches. CDR3 DNA: TGTGCCAGCAGACCGAAAGGACAGGGGGGATATAACTATGGCTACACCTTC. This sequence encodes CASRPKGQGGYNYGYTF.

This clone was detected only a few times. The rearrangement uses TRBV3-1 (or the pseudogene TRBV3-2) and TRBJ2-5; D uncertain. CDR1 and CDR2 from the germline V gene are LGHDT and YNNKEL (reference sequence). The CDR3 has 12 residues. Trimming removed 2 bases from V and 3 bases from J, with 4 bases in between. CDR3 in DNA: TGTGCCAGCAGCCAAACAGAAGAGACCCAGTACTTC. As protein: CASSQTEETQYF.

In DNA, the CDR3 is TGTGCCAGCAGGAAGGGACAGTCTTTTTACGAGCAGTACTTC. It yields the protein CASRKGQSFYEQYF. This rearrangement joins TRBV6-5 to TRBJ2-7, with TRBD1 identical over 7 bases. Germline CDR1 is MNHEY and CDR2 is SVGAGI. V lost 6 bases to trimming and J lost 4 bases; unmatched junction nucleotides: 9. The CDR3 is 14 amino acids.

The chain has TRBV29-1 and TRBJ1-6; 8 nucleotides agree with TRBD1. J lost 7 bases, V lost 6 bases, and 5 bases had no gene match. The CDR3 is 13 residues long. CDR1 SQVTM and CDR2 ANQGSEA come from the germline V gene. CDR3 DNA: TGCAGCGTACAGGACAGGGCGAATTCACCCCTCCACTTT. Amino acid sequence: CSVQDRANSPLHF. Full variable domain (rest looked up from reference TRBV29-1 and TRBJ1-6): SAVISQKPSRDICQRGTSLTIQCQVDSQVTMMFWYRQQPGQSLTLIATANQGSEATYESGFVIDKFPISRPNLTFSTLTVSNMSPEDSSIYLCSVQDRANSPLHFGNGTRLTVT.

The gene calls are TRBV5-4 and TRBJ2-7, with 9 bases identical to TRBD2. The length of the CDR3 is 14 residues. Germline CDR1 SGHNT, CDR2 YYREEE (reference sequence). Losses at the gene ends were 4 bases for V and 5 bases for J; bases not matched to a gene: 7. CDR3: CASSAGLAFDEQYF. CDR3 DNA sequence: TGTGCCAGCAGCGCGGGACTAGCTTTCGACGAGCAGTACTTC.